Sequencing of this T cell receptor beta chain was carried out in a study of yellow fever vaccine responses in identical twins. The study's findings and limits: A vaccine T cell response that seemed partly convergent and partly personalized was reported in twins.

About this clonotype itself: The antigen remains undetermined.

TCRdb independently ran MiXCR on the RT-PCR reads; one entry per CDR3 protein. Among about 19,000 distinct CDR3 sequences listed, 60% to 70% were seen once. Per the germline V gene, CDR1 is SGHNT and CDR2 is YENEEA. This CDR3 is built from 15 residues. Trimming stripped 0 bases from V and 6 bases from J, with 9 bases between. The chain employs TRBV11-3 and TRBJ1-6, with unresolved D. The sample here was T cells from blood (PBMCs), unsorted or a sorted subset (not recorded which), taken before or after yellow fever vaccination (not recorded which). The TCR comes from a young woman who received the yellow fever vaccine. The CDR3 DNA reads TGTGCCAGCAGCTTAGATGGGCGCGGTAATTCACCCCTCCACTTT. As protein: CASSLDGRGNSPLHF.